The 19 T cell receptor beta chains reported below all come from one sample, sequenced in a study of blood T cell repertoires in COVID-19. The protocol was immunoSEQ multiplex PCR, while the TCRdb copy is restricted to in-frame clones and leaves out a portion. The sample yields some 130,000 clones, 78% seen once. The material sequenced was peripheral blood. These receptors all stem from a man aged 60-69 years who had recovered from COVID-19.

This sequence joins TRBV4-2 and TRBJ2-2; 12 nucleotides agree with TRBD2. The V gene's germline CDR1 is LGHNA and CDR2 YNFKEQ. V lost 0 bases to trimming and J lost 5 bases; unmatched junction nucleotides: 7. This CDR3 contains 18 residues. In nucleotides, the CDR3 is TGTGCCAGCAGCCAAGATAGGCTAGCGGGGGGGCAAACCGGGGAGCTGTTTTTT. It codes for CASSQDRLAGGQTGELFF.

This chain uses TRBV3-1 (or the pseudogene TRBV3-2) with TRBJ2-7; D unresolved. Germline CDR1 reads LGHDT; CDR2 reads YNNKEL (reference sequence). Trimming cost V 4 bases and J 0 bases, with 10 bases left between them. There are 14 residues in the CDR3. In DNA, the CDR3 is TGTGCCAGCAGCCCCCAATGGAGCTCCTACGAGCAGTACTTC. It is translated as CASSPQWSSYEQYF.

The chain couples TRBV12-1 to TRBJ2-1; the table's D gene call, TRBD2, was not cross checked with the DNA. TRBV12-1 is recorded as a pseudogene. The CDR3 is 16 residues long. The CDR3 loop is CASSFELGGSYNEQFF. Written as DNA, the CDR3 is TGTGCCAGCAGCTTTGAACTGGGGGGCTCCTACAATGAGCAGTTCTTC.

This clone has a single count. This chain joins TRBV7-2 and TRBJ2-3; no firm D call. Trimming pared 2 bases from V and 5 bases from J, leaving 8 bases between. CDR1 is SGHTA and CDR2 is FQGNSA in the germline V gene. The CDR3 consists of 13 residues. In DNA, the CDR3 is TGTGCCAGCAGCTTAAAGAGAGGAGATACGCAGTATTTT. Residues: CASSLKRGDTQYF.

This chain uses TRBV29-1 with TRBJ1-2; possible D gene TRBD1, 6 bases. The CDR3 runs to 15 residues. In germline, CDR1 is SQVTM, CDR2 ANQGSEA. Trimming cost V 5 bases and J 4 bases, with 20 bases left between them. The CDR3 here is CSVSKSAQGSYGYTF. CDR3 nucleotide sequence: TGCAGCGTTTCTAAATCGGCACAGGGCAGCTATGGCTACACCTTC.

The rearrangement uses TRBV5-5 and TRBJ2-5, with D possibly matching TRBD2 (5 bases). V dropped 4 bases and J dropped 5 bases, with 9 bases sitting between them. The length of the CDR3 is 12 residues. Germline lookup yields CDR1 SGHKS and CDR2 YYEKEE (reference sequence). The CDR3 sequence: CASSTDFETQYF. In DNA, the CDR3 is TGTGCCAGCAGCACGGACTTTGAGACCCAGTACTTC.

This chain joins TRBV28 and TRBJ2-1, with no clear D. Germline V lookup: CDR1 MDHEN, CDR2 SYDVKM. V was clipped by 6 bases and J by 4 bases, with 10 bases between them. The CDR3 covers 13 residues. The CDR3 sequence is CASRRDTYNEQFF. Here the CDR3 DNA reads TGTGCCAGCAGGCGAGACACGTACAATGAGCAGTTCTTC.

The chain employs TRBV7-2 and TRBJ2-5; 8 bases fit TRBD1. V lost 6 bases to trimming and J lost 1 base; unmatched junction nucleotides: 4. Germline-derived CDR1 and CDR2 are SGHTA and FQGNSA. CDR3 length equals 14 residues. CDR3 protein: CASRTTGGQETQYF. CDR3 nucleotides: TGTGCCAGCAGAACTACAGGGGGCCAAGAGACCCAGTACTTC.

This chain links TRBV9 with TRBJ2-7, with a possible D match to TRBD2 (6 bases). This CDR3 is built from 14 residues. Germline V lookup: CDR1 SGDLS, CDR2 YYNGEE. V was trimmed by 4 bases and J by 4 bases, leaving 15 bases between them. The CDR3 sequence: CASSFMGTGYEQYF. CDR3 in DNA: TGTGCCAGCAGCTTCATGGGGACTGGGTACGAGCAGTACTTC.

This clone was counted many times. The CDR3, as DNA: TGTGCCAGCAGCCCGACAGAGAGCTCTGGAAACACCATATATTTT. Its protein product is CASSPTESSGNTIYF. The V gene is TRBV7-6, the J gene TRBJ1-3, with D maybe TRBD1 (5 bases). This CDR3 spans 15 amino acids. Trimming stripped 5 bases from V and 0 bases from J, with 11 bases between. Germline-derived CDR1 and CDR2 are SGHVS and FNYEAQ.

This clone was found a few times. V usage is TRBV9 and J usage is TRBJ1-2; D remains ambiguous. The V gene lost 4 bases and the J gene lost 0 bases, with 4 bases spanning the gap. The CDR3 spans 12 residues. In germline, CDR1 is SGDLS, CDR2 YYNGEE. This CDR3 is CASSLSNYGYTF. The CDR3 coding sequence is TGTGCCAGCAGCCTTTCTAACTATGGCTACACCTTC.

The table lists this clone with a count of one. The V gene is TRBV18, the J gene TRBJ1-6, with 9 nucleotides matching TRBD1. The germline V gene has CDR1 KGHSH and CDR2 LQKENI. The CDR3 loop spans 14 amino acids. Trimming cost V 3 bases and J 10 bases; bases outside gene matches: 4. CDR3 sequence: CASSPRDRESPLHF. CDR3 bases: TGTGCCAGCTCACCCCGGGACAGGGAATCACCCCTCCACTTT.

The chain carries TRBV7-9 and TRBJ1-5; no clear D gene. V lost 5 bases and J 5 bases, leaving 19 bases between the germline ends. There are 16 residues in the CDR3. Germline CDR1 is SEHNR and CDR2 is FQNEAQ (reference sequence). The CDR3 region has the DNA TGTGCCAGCAGCCTAGGTGCCGGGGTCCCTTATCAGCCCCAGCATTTT. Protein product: CASSLGAGVPYQPQHF.

CDR3 nucleotides: TGTGCCAGCAGCAAACAGCGGGGAAGGGCGTTAAATGAGCAGTTCTTC. Translation: CASSKQRGRALNEQFF. The chain employs TRBV13 and TRBJ2-1; 7 bases map to TRBD2. The CDR3 totals 16 residues. With V trimmed by 5 bases and J by 7 bases, 14 bases remained unmatched. Germline-derived CDR1 and CDR2 are PRHDT and FYEKMQ (reference sequence). The full variable domain, rest sourced from reference TRBV13 and TRBJ2-1, is AAGVIQSPRHLIKEKRETATLKCYPIPRHDTVYWYQQGPGQDPQFLISFYEKMQSDKGSIPDRFSAQQFSDYHSELNMSSLELGDSALYFCASSKQRGRALNEQFFGPGTRLTVL.

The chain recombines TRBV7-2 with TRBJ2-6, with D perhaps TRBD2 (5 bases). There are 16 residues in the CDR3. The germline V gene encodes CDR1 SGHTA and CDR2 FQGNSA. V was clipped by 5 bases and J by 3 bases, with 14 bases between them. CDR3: CASSPPRAHGANVLTF. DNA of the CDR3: TGTGCCAGCAGCCCCCCGAGGGCTCATGGGGCCAACGTCCTGACTTTC.

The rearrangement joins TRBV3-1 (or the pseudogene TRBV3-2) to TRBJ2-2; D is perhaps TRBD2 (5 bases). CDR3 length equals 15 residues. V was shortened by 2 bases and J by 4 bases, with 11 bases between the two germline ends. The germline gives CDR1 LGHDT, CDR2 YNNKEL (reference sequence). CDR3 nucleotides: TGTGCCAGCAGCCAAACGTCCGGGATCACCGGGGAGCTGTTTTTT. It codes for CASSQTSGITGELFF.

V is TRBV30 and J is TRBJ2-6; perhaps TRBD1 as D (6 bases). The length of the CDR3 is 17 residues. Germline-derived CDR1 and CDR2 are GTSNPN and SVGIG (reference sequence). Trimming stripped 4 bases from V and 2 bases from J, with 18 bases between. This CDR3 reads CAWITQGLSAGANVLTF. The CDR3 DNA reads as TGTGCCTGGATTACTCAGGGGCTGTCGGCTGGGGCCAACGTCCTGACTTTC.

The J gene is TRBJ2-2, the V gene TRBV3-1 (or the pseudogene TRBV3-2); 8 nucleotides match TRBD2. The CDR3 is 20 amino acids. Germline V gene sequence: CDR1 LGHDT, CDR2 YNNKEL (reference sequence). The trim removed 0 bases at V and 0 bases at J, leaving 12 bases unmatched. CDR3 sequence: CASSQDPPGVAGTNTGELFF. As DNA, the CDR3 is TGTGCCAGCAGCCAAGATCCCCCCGGGGTAGCGGGGACGAACACCGGGGAGCTGTTTTTT.

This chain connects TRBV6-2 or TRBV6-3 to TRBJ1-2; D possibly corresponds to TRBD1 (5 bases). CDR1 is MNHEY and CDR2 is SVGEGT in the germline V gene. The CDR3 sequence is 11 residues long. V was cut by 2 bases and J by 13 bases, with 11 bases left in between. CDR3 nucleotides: TGTGCCAGCAGTTACCCCGGGGGTCCCACCTTC. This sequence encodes CASSYPGGPTF.